This T cell receptor beta chain was found in a study of early T cells in non-severe SARS-CoV-2 infection (dated by TCRdb to the early 2020s). A note on the overall study: Because TCR sequencing relied on bulk RNA taken from unsorted whole blood, pairing of alpha and beta chains was not possible. The study at large found these results: Matching against VDJdb was skewed toward anti-spike CD8 responses, likely underestimated virus-specific expansions, and missed private and CD4 specificities.

Set within a cohort of healthcare workers in London, UK, this nested case-control study involved weekly PCR testing of nasopharyngeal swabs along with blood sampling. Healthcare workers were recruited between 23 and 31 March 2020, during the week of the UK lockdown, and were followed weekly for up to roughly 15 weeks. Library preparation was by 5' RACE. The reads were generated on a NextSeq 500. In the TCR library protocol, unique molecular identifiers were attached to individual cDNA molecules to correct for PCR bias and sequencing error. Sequencing covered both TCR alpha and beta chains, and within each sample the abundances of alpha and beta sequences were tightly co-correlated. In the authors' own workflow: V gene, J gene and CDR3 annotation of TCR sequences was performed with Decombinator V4. TCRs were defined as expanded if a significant change between any two time points was detected under a Poisson model with p below 0.0001. Abundances of TCRs were expressed as counts per million after normalisation to the total number of TCRs sequenced in each sample. TRAV1-2 paired with TRAJ12, TRAJ20 or TRAJ33 defined MAIT TCRs, while TRAV10 paired with TRAJ18 defined iNKT TCRs. VDJdb, accessed on 1 November 2021, was searched for TCRs annotated for CMV, EBV and SARS-CoV-2, and TCRs annotated for more than one antigen were excluded. The public reads were reanalyzed by TCRdb: fastp trimming at Q25, MiXCR alignment, in-frame beta chains only. Each CDR3 protein appears once, grouped with its most common genes and DNA. The V and J calls were determined by TCRdb, not by the authors. The sample table contains about 70,000 distinct CDR3 sequences; only one count was recorded for around 4.2% of them. The ten largest clones take up 3.5% to 4% of the sample.

This clonotype showed up just a few times. No cognate antigen has been identified for it. Per-base qualities were not stored, and no clone one base away is much larger. The CDR3 contains 15 residues, cysteine and phenylalanine counted. Left in the record is the CDR3 DNA by itself, 45 bases read in frame from the first base. V and J lose 0 bases and 5 bases, and a span of 12 bases separates them. CDR1 SGHRS and CDR2 YFSETQ were looked up in the germline V gene. This material consisted of whole blood, taken at baseline. The clonotype was recovered from an adult who was a healthcare worker with PCR-confirmed SARS-CoV-2 infection or an uninfected control (not recorded which). The donor label of this sample is uncertain. Here the chain combines TRBV5-1 and TRBJ2-1; the D element could tentatively be TRBD1 or TRBD2, as 6 bases agree for each. For the CDR3, the sequence is CASSLGRGQNNEQFF. Read as DNA, the sequence is TGCGCCAGCAGCTTGGGTCGGGGGCAAAACAATGAGCAGTTCTTC.